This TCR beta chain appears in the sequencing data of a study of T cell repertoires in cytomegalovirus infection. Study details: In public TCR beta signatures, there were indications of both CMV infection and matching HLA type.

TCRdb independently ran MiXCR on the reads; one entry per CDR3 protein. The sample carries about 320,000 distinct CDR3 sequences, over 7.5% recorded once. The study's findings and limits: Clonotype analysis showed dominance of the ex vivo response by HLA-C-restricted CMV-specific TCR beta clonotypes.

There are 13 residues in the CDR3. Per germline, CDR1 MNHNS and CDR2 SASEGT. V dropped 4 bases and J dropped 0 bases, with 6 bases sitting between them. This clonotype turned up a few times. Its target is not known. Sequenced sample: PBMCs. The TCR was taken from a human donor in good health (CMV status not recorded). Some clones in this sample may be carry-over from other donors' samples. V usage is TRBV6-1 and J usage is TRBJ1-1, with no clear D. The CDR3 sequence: CASSGVLNTEAFF. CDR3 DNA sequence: TGTGCCAGCAGTGGCGTATTGAACACTGAAGCTTTCTTT.